This is a list of T cell receptor beta chains from one sample in a study of CD8 T cells in Susac syndrome. TCRdb used MiXCR to reprocess the immunoSEQ multiplex PCR reads, holding one entry per CDR3 protein. This sample has a few hundred thousand distinct CDR3 sequences, with 95% found just once. Sequencing was performed on CD4+ T cells from PBMCs. The receptor set was obtained from a human donor with multiple sclerosis. CDR3s include the opening cysteine and the closing phenylalanine or tryptophan. A D gene is named only where the DNA matches it firmly. Size is omitted from some rows. Given values are once, few, many or a class for expanded clones.

TRBV2	-	-	TRBJ1-5	CASSDSSGLQPQHF	TGTGCCAGCAGTGATTCGTCAGGGCTTCAGCCCCAGCATTTT
TRBV7-9	-	TRBD1	TRBJ1-2	CASSLAERGPMDGYTF	TGTGCCAGCAGCTTAGCGGAGAGGGGGCCCATGGATGGCTACACCTTC
TRBV30	-	-	TRBJ1-2	CAWRPGRSYGYTF	TGTGCCTGGAGGCCGGGACGGTCCTATGGCTACACCTTC
TRBV18	-	-	TRBJ2-5	CASSPGDVGETQYF	TGTGCCAGCTCACCTGGTGATGTCGGAGAGACCCAGTACTTC
TRBV18	-	-	TRBJ1-2	CASLPGVNYGYTF	TGTGCCAGCTTACCGGGAGTCAACTATGGCTACACCTTC
TRBV10-3	-	-	TRBJ2-3	CATEGYDTQYF	TGTGCCACAGAGGGCTACGATACGCAGTATTTT
TRBV20-1	-	-	TRBJ1-5	CSARVGAGIQPQHF	TGCAGTGCTAGGGTGGGTGCAGGGATTCAGCCCCAGCATTTT
TRBV29-1	-	-	TRBJ1-2	CSAKSGDKGYTF	TGCAGCGCGAAGAGCGGGGACAAGGGCTACACCTTC
TRBV6-1	-	-	TRBJ2-1	CASRVGGPYNEQFF	TGTGCCAGCAGAGTAGGGGGACCCTACAATGAGCAGTTCTTC
TRBV11-2	-	-	TRBJ2-1	CASSQDPPEQFF	TGTGCCAGCAGCCAAGACCCACCTGAGCAGTTCTTC
TRBV3-1	-	-	TRBJ1-2	CASSQDPGRYYGYTF	TGTGCCAGCAGCCAAGACCCCGGCAGATACTATGGCTACACCTTC
TRBV4-2	-	-	TRBJ2-1	CASSPAGDYNEQFF	TGTGCCAGCAGCCCTGCAGGGGACTACAATGAGCAGTTCTTC
TRBV6-6	-	-	TRBJ1-1	CAIKEGQTGSREAFF	TGTGCCATCAAGGAAGGACAGACCGGGAGTAGGGAAGCTTTCTTT
TRBV29-1	-	TRBD2	TRBJ2-5	CSGTPLRLAGGRETQYF	TGCAGCGGCACCCCCCTGCGACTAGCGGGGGGGCGAGAGACCCAGTACTTC
TRBV5-6	-	TRBD2	TRBJ2-3	CASSFGGAFGDTQYF	TGTGCCAGCAGCTTCGGGGGGGCGTTCGGAGATACGCAGTATTTT
TRBV9	-	TRBD1	TRBJ1-5	CASSVGQGQQPQHF	TGTGCCAGCAGCGTAGGACAGGGCCAGCAGCCCCAGCATTTT
TRBV5-1	-	-	TRBJ1-1	CASSLAEGWNTEAFF	TGCGCCAGCAGCTTGGCCGAGGGATGGAACACTGAAGCTTTCTTT
TRBV5-1	-	-	TRBJ2-7	CASSLNFYEQYF	TGCGCCAGCAGCTTAAATTTTTACGAGCAGTACTTC
TRBV20-1	-	TRBD1	TRBJ2-1	CSAGGARQGQQFF	TGCAGTGCTGGAGGGGCCCGACAGGGGCAGCAGTTCTTC
TRBV4-1	-	-	TRBJ1-2	CASSQDLGNNYGYTF	TGCGCCAGCAGCCAAGATCTGGGGAATAACTATGGCTACACCTTC
TRBV21-1	-	-	TRBJ2-4	CASSVKAKNIQYF	TGTGCCAGCAGCGTAAAAGCCAAAAACATTCAGTACTTC
TRBV13	few	-	TRBJ1-5	CASSLGQGSNQPQHF	TGTGCCAGCAGCTTAGGGCAGGGTTCGAATCAGCCCCAGCATTTT
TRBV20-1	-	-	TRBJ2-5	CSADPQQGPGETQYF	TGCAGTGCCGACCCACAGCAGGGCCCGGGAGAGACCCAGTACTTC
TRBV3-1	-	-	TRBJ2-7	CASSRTGTVTSYEQYF	TGTGCCAGCAGCCGGACCGGGACGGTCACCTCCTACGAGCAGTACTTC
TRBV18	-	-	TRBJ2-5	CASSRDIQETQYF	TGTGCCAGCTCACGGGACATCCAAGAGACCCAGTACTTC
TRBV3-1	-	-	TRBJ2-7	CASSHSPGTYEQYF	TGTGCCAGCAGCCACAGCCCTGGGACCTACGAGCAGTACTTC
TRBV30	few	-	TRBJ2-1	CAWSVLGLVPYNEQFF	TGTGCCTGGAGTGTACTAGGGCTCGTCCCCTACAATGAGCAGTTCTTC
TRBV19	-	-	TRBJ2-2	CASSILGLFAGELFF	TGTGCCAGTAGTATACTGGGGCTCTTTGCCGGGGAGCTGTTTTTT
TRBV30	-	-	TRBJ1-6	CAWASDWSSYNSPLHF	TGTGCCTGGGCCTCCGACTGGAGCTCCTATAATTCACCCCTCCACTTT